A selection of T cell receptor beta chains follows, all from one sample in a study of T cells in Graves' hyperthyroidism and ophthalmopathy. In TCRdb, the multiplex PCR reads were re-called with MiXCR into one record per CDR3 protein. Here the sample spans about 560,000 distinct CDR3 sequences, over 15% being singletons. Sequenced material: blood. The source of these receptors is a woman aged 18-29 years with Graves' hyperthyroidism. Both conserved end residues are part of each CDR3. Each record gives: CDR3 DNA, CDR3 protein, D gene, V gene, J gene, clone size. D genes are given only for firm matches. Expanded clones are given a class, and other clones once, few, many or no size at all.

CDR3 DNA: TGTGCCAGCAGTCAATTACTGACAGGGCACCCAGATACGCAGTATTTT
CDR3 protein: CASSQLLTGHPDTQYF
D gene: TRBD1
V gene: TRBV27
J gene: TRBJ2-3
clone size: .

CDR3 DNA: TGCGCCAGCAGGACTAGCGGGTCATACAATGAGCAGTTCTTC
CDR3 protein: CASRTSGSYNEQFF
D gene: TRBD2
V gene: TRBV10-2
J gene: TRBJ2-1
clone size: .

CDR3 DNA: TGTGCCTGGACAGGGGCAGATACGCAGTATTTT
CDR3 protein: CAWTGADTQYF
D gene: .
V gene: TRBV30
J gene: TRBJ2-3
clone size: many

CDR3 DNA: TGCAGTGCCAAACTTCCCCGAACTCCAAGACTAGCGGGATCCCAAGAGACCCAGTACTTC
CDR3 protein: CSAKLPRTPRLAGSQETQYF
D gene: TRBD2
V gene: TRBV20-1
J gene: TRBJ2-5
clone size: .

CDR3 DNA: TGTGCCAGCAGCTTAGCGGGGGCGGCCCTTTATGGCTACACCTTC
CDR3 protein: CASSLAGAALYGYTF
D gene: .
V gene: TRBV7-2
J gene: TRBJ1-2
clone size: many

CDR3 DNA: TGCAGCGTTGAACGGACTAGCGGGAGGGCCGGGTACAATGAGCAGTTCTTC
CDR3 protein: CSVERTSGRAGYNEQFF
D gene: TRBD2
V gene: TRBV29-1
J gene: TRBJ2-1
clone size: many

CDR3 DNA: TGTGCCAGCACCACTCGAGGCGGCGGGATGGGGTCAGATACGCAGTATTTT
CDR3 protein: CASTTRGGGMGSDTQYF
D gene: .
V gene: TRBV28
J gene: TRBJ2-3
clone size: many

CDR3 DNA: TGTGCCAGCAGCCCCAGGACTAGCGTCTACAATGAGCAGTTCTTC
CDR3 protein: CASSPRTSVYNEQFF
D gene: TRBD2
V gene: TRBV7-2
J gene: TRBJ2-1
clone size: many

CDR3 DNA: TGTGCCAGCAGCTTAGGGGGGACAGTATACAATGAGCAGTTCTTC
CDR3 protein: CASSLGGTVYNEQFF
D gene: TRBD1
V gene: TRBV11-3
J gene: TRBJ2-1
clone size: .

CDR3 DNA: TGTGCCAGCAGCCGGCCTACTAGCGGCTACGAGCAGTACTTC
CDR3 protein: CASSRPTSGYEQYF
D gene: TRBD2
V gene: TRBV7-2
J gene: TRBJ2-7
clone size: many

CDR3 DNA: TGTGCCTGGAGACAAGGACACATAATTAATGAAAAACTGTTTTTT
CDR3 protein: CAWRQGHIINEKLFF
D gene: .
V gene: TRBV30
J gene: TRBJ1-4
clone size: many

CDR3 DNA: TGTGCCAGCAGCAATTTAAACGGGGAGTCTCAGTACTTC
CDR3 protein: CASSNLNGESQYF
D gene: .
V gene: TRBV5-4
J gene: TRBJ2-5
clone size: few

CDR3 DNA: TGCAGTGCTAGATCTAACCCCGCCGATACGCAGTATTTT
CDR3 protein: CSARSNPADTQYF
D gene: .
V gene: TRBV20-1
J gene: TRBJ2-3
clone size: .

CDR3 DNA: TGTGCCAGCAGTTTACTTACAGAGAATAATTCACCCCTCCACTTT
CDR3 protein: CASSLLTENNSPLHF
D gene: .
V gene: TRBV28
J gene: TRBJ1-6
clone size: few

CDR3 DNA: TGTGCCAGCAGCAAGGGAGTCAGCGACACCATATATTTT
CDR3 protein: CASSKGVSDTIYF
D gene: .
V gene: TRBV11-3
J gene: TRBJ1-3
clone size: many

CDR3 DNA: TGTGCCAGCACCCCCCCGGGCGGGAGCCACAATGAGCAGTTCTTC
CDR3 protein: CASTPPGGSHNEQFF
D gene: TRBD2
V gene: TRBV28
J gene: TRBJ2-1
clone size: many

CDR3 DNA: TGTGCCAGCAGACCGACGGGAAGGCTAGCGTCCTACAATGAGCAGTTCTTC
CDR3 protein: CASRPTGRLASYNEQFF
D gene: .
V gene: TRBV28
J gene: TRBJ2-1
clone size: many

CDR3 DNA: TGTGCCAGCACCCTAGGGCGGGTGGCCCACGAGCAGTACTTC
CDR3 protein: CASTLGRVAHEQYF
D gene: .
V gene: TRBV7-2
J gene: TRBJ2-7
clone size: many

CDR3 DNA: TGCAGTGGTCAGACAGGGCTGAGTTCACCCCTCCACTTT
CDR3 protein: CSGQTGLSSPLHF
D gene: TRBD1
V gene: TRBV20-1
J gene: TRBJ1-6
clone size: few

CDR3 DNA: TGTGCCAGCACCTTAGGACAGACTGAAGCTTTCTTT
CDR3 protein: CASTLGQTEAFF
D gene: .
V gene: TRBV7-9
J gene: TRBJ1-1
clone size: many

CDR3 DNA: TGTGCCAGCAGCCAAGAAACCCTTTTCTTAAGCAATCAGCCCCAGCATTTT
CDR3 protein: CASSQETLFLSNQPQHF
D gene: .
V gene: TRBV14
J gene: TRBJ1-5
clone size: few

CDR3 DNA: TGTGCCACCAGCCCAGGAGAGGGGCAGGGGGCTTACGAGCAGTACTTC
CDR3 protein: CATSPGEGQGAYEQYF
D gene: TRBD1
V gene: TRBV15
J gene: TRBJ2-7
clone size: many

CDR3 DNA: TGTGCCAGCAGCTGGACCCCGGGACTTCGCTCTGGAAACACCATATATTTT
CDR3 protein: CASSWTPGLRSGNTIYF
D gene: .
V gene: TRBV2
J gene: TRBJ1-3
clone size: few

CDR3 DNA: TGTGCCAGCTGGGACGAGCCTAACGCGAACACCGGGGAGCTGTTTTTT
CDR3 protein: CASWDEPNANTGELFF
D gene: .
V gene: TRBV6-1
J gene: TRBJ2-2
clone size: many

CDR3 DNA: TGCAGTGCCCAACCCCTAGCGGGGGGGTTAAATGAGCAGTTCTTC
CDR3 protein: CSAQPLAGGLNEQFF
D gene: TRBD2
V gene: TRBV20-1
J gene: TRBJ2-1
clone size: many

CDR3 DNA: TGCGCCAGCAGCCAAGGACAGGTGTCTGGAAACACCATATATTTT
CDR3 protein: CASSQGQVSGNTIYF
D gene: .
V gene: TRBV4-3
J gene: TRBJ1-3
clone size: few

CDR3 DNA: TGCAGTGCTAACAGTCCCGCCGGGGTCTCTGGAAACACCATATATTTT
CDR3 protein: CSANSPAGVSGNTIYF
D gene: .
V gene: TRBV20-1
J gene: TRBJ1-3
clone size: few

CDR3 DNA: TGTGCCATCAGTGAGTCTGTCCCGGGACGGGGAGGCGAAAAACTGTTTTTT
CDR3 protein: CAISESVPGRGGEKLFF
D gene: .
V gene: TRBV10-3
J gene: TRBJ1-4
clone size: .

CDR3 DNA: TGCGCCAGCAGTGGTCTATCGGGGGGGGTGGACACTGAAGCTTTCTTT
CDR3 protein: CASSGLSGGVDTEAFF
D gene: .
V gene: TRBV10-2
J gene: TRBJ1-1
clone size: many

CDR3 DNA: TGCAGTGCTAGTAAACCTAGCGGGAGGTGGGAGACCCAGTACTTC
CDR3 protein: CSASKPSGRWETQYF
D gene: TRBD2
V gene: TRBV20-1
J gene: TRBJ2-5
clone size: many

CDR3 DNA: TGTGCCAGCAGTCAACCATGGATTGGGAATGAGCAGTTCTTC
CDR3 protein: CASSQPWIGNEQFF
D gene: .
V gene: TRBV27
J gene: TRBJ2-1
clone size: .

CDR3 DNA: TGTGCCAGCAGACGGGTTGGGATTCGGGAGTGCCCCTACGAGCAGTACTTC
CDR3 protein: CASRRVGIRECPYEQYF
D gene: .
V gene: TRBV7-2
J gene: TRBJ2-7
clone size: many

CDR3 DNA: TGCGCCAGCAGCCAAGATGGGGGGGATGGTGAGCAGTTCTTC
CDR3 protein: CASSQDGGDGEQFF
D gene: TRBD2
V gene: TRBV4-1
J gene: TRBJ2-1
clone size: many

CDR3 DNA: TGTGCCAGCAGCTTCCCTAGCGGGGGAGTGGAGACCCAGTACTTC
CDR3 protein: CASSFPSGGVETQYF
D gene: TRBD2
V gene: TRBV7-2
J gene: TRBJ2-5
clone size: many

CDR3 DNA: TGTGCCAGTAAACAGGGGGCTCAAGAGACCCAGTACTTC
CDR3 protein: CASKQGAQETQYF
D gene: TRBD1
V gene: TRBV19
J gene: TRBJ2-5
clone size: few

CDR3 DNA: TGTGCCACCAGTGCCCCGGCTGGGGACAGGGGTGCGAACACCGGGGAGCTGTTTTTT
CDR3 protein: CATSAPAGDRGANTGELFF
D gene: TRBD1
V gene: TRBV24-1
J gene: TRBJ2-2
clone size: few

CDR3 DNA: TGTGCCAGCAGCGTAGCGGGTGGGATCCAAGAGACCCAGTACTTC
CDR3 protein: CASSVAGGIQETQYF
D gene: .
V gene: TRBV9
J gene: TRBJ2-5
clone size: many

CDR3 DNA: TGTGCCACCAGCAGAGTCGGGGGACAAGAGACCCAGTACTTC
CDR3 protein: CATSRVGGQETQYF
D gene: .
V gene: TRBV15
J gene: TRBJ2-5
clone size: .

CDR3 DNA: TGTGCTAGTGGATCTGCCTGGGGTACCGTTCGGAATCAGCCCCAGCATTTT
CDR3 protein: CASGSAWGTVRNQPQHF
D gene: .
V gene: TRBV12-5
J gene: TRBJ1-5
clone size: .

CDR3 DNA: TGTGCCAGCAGCTTAAGCACATATAGCAATCAGCCCCAGCATTTT
CDR3 protein: CASSLSTYSNQPQHF
D gene: .
V gene: TRBV7-9
J gene: TRBJ1-5
clone size: many

CDR3 DNA: TGTGCCAGCAGTGAACCGACAGTTAGCAATCAGCCCCAGCATTTT
CDR3 protein: CASSEPTVSNQPQHF
D gene: .
V gene: TRBV6-1
J gene: TRBJ1-5
clone size: many

CDR3 DNA: TGTGCCACCAGTGGGGCTGCCTCTGGGGCCAACGTCCTGACTTTC
CDR3 protein: CATSGAASGANVLTF
D gene: .
V gene: TRBV24-1
J gene: TRBJ2-6
clone size: .

CDR3 DNA: TGTGCCAGCAGTCAATACCGGGACAGGAGGACTAATGAAAAACTGTTTTTT
CDR3 protein: CASSQYRDRRTNEKLFF
D gene: TRBD1
V gene: TRBV6-1
J gene: TRBJ1-4
clone size: once

CDR3 DNA: TGCGCCATGGCTCGGACAGGGGGAAACACCATATATTTT
CDR3 protein: CAMARTGGNTIYF
D gene: TRBD1
V gene: TRBV10-1
J gene: TRBJ1-3
clone size: .

CDR3 DNA: TGCAGTGCCAGTAGGTATGGCTACACCTTC
CDR3 protein: CSASRYGYTF
D gene: .
V gene: TRBV20-1
J gene: TRBJ1-2
clone size: many

CDR3 DNA: TGTGCCAGCAGTGAAATTGCCACCCCTACGGGTCAGCCCCAGCATTTT
CDR3 protein: CASSEIATPTGQPQHF
D gene: .
V gene: TRBV6-1
J gene: TRBJ1-5
clone size: many

CDR3 DNA: TGTGCCAGTAGTGCTAACAATGAGCAGTTCTTC
CDR3 protein: CASSANNEQFF
D gene: .
V gene: TRBV19
J gene: TRBJ2-1
clone size: few

CDR3 DNA: TGTGCCACCAGTGACCTTCCGGGACAGGGGAGAACTTACAATGAGCAGTTCTTC
CDR3 protein: CATSDLPGQGRTYNEQFF
D gene: TRBD1
V gene: TRBV24-1
J gene: TRBJ2-1
clone size: .

CDR3 DNA: TGTGCCAGCAGCGTAGAGGACTATCTGGGAGATACGCAGTATTTT
CDR3 protein: CASSVEDYLGDTQYF
D gene: .
V gene: TRBV9
J gene: TRBJ2-3
clone size: many

CDR3 DNA: TGTGCCAGCAGCCCCCTACCGGAGCCCGAAAAACTGTTTTTT
CDR3 protein: CASSPLPEPEKLFF
D gene: .
V gene: TRBV3-1
J gene: TRBJ1-4
clone size: .

CDR3 DNA: TGCAGTGCTAGAGATTTGGCGGGAGTAGGGCCCTACGAGCAGTACTTC
CDR3 protein: CSARDLAGVGPYEQYF
D gene: TRBD2
V gene: TRBV20-1
J gene: TRBJ2-7
clone size: .

CDR3 DNA: TGTGCCAGCAGGTTAGAGTTGCGGAGCTCCTACAATGAGCAGTTCTTC
CDR3 protein: CASRLELRSSYNEQFF
D gene: .
V gene: TRBV7-2
J gene: TRBJ2-1
clone size: .

CDR3 DNA: TGCGCCAGCAGCTTGACTAGCGGGATCACTGAGCAGTTCTTC
CDR3 protein: CASSLTSGITEQFF
D gene: TRBD2
V gene: TRBV5-1
J gene: TRBJ2-1
clone size: few

CDR3 DNA: TGTGCCAGCAGCTGGATTCTAGCGGGAGACTACGAGCAGTACTTC
CDR3 protein: CASSWILAGDYEQYF
D gene: TRBD2
V gene: TRBV13
J gene: TRBJ2-7
clone size: few

CDR3 DNA: TGTGCCAGCATGCTAGCGGGGGGTAATGAGCAGTTCTTC
CDR3 protein: CASMLAGGNEQFF
D gene: TRBD2
V gene: TRBV18
J gene: TRBJ2-1
clone size: few

CDR3 DNA: TGTGCCAGCAGCCCCAACCCCTCACTAGATACGCAGTATTTT
CDR3 protein: CASSPNPSLDTQYF
D gene: .
V gene: TRBV7-8
J gene: TRBJ2-3
clone size: many

CDR3 DNA: TGCGCCAGCAGCCAGGTACTAGCGGTGGCAGATACGCAGTATTTT
CDR3 protein: CASSQVLAVADTQYF
D gene: TRBD2
V gene: TRBV4-1
J gene: TRBJ2-3
clone size: many

CDR3 DNA: TGTGCCAGCAGTCACGACTATACGCCCTACGAGCAGTACTTC
CDR3 protein: CASSHDYTPYEQYF
D gene: .
V gene: TRBV27
J gene: TRBJ2-7
clone size: many

CDR3 DNA: TGTGCCAGTACCTGGACAGCGAGCTATGGCTACACCTTC
CDR3 protein: CASTWTASYGYTF
D gene: .
V gene: TRBV19
J gene: TRBJ1-2
clone size: .